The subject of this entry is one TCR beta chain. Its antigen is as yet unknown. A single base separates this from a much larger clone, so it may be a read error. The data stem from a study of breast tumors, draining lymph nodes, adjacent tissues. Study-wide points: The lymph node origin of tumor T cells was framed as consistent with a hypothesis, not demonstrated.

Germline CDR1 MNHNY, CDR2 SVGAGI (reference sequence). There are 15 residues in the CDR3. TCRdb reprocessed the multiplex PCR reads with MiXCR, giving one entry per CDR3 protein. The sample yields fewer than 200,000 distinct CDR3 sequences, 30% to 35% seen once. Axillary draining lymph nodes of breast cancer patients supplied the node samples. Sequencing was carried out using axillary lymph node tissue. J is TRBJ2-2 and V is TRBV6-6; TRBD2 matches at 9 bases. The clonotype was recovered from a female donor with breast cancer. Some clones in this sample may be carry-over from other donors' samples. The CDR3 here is CATPSGTQNTGELVF. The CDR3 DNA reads TGTGCCACCCCTAGCGGGACCCAGAACACCGGGGAGCTGGTTTTT.